This TCR beta chain was found in a study of glioma-infiltrating T cells after dendritic cell vaccination. The germline V gene has CDR1 MNHEY and CDR2 SVGAGI. J lost 2 bases, V lost 7 bases, and 5 bases had no gene match. The CDR3 length is 14 residues. TCRdb keeps only in-frame clones here, not all; method: immunoSEQ multiplex PCR. This sample has more than 75,000 clones, with around four fifths found just once. Time point in this sample: after dendritic cell vaccination, including at tumor progression/relapse. The specimen comprised blood, sampled after dendritic cell vaccination. The chain links TRBV6-5 to TRBJ1-1, with 9 nucleotides matching TRBD1. This TCR derives from a human donor with glioblastoma. The CDR3 reads CASTRTGENTEAFF. Written as DNA, the CDR3 is TGTGCCAGCACCCGGACAGGGGAAAACACTGAAGCTTTCTTT.